This note documents a single T cell receptor beta chain sequence. Antigen: not known. This sample is drawn from a study of shared clonotypes between healthy human individuals. Background on the study: Three plates were used per donor for CD4 naive, three for CD4 memory, two for CD8 naive and one for CD8 memory. Study conclusions and caveats: Generation probabilities were higher for clonotypes shared across all four sorted-subset donors than for unshared ones. Only blood was sampled, and tissue TCR repertoires likely differ from blood ones. Naive subsets tended to show greater estimated richness than memory subsets.

Trimming shortened V by 1 base and J by 1 base, and 8 bases separated the two germline ends. Germline V gene sequence: CDR1 SGHTA, CDR2 FQGNSA. The CDR3 is 15 amino acids. Generated by immunoSEQ multiplex PCR, the TCRdb table keeps only in-frame clones and is missing some. The sample lists under 2,000,000 clones, approximately 95% seen once, with more than 0.95% in the top ten. Only CD45RO-negative cells positively selected for CCR7 counted as naive CD8 cells, so terminally differentiated effector memory CD45RA+ cells were excluded. V usage is TRBV7-2 and J usage is TRBJ1-3, with no clear D. This TCR was recovered from a man in his late teens or twenties in good health. Sequenced material: naive CD8+ T cells sorted from blood. The CDR3 is CASSLDSGSGNTIYF. CDR3 nucleotide sequence: TGTGCCAGCAGCTTAGACTCGGGGTCTGGAAACACCATATATTTT.